A single sample gave rise to the 17 T cell receptor beta chains below, sequenced in a study of T cell responses to AZD1222 COVID-19 vaccine. This table comes from immunoSEQ multiplex PCR, and its TCRdb copy is limited to in-frame clones, with some not included. The sample has 50,000 to 65,000 clones; 75% to 95% are singletons. The specimen comprised peripheral blood, sampled 28 days after the second dose of the MenACWY control vaccine. The receptors here all came from an adult who received the MenACWY meningococcal vaccine as a control.

This chain connects TRBV28 to TRBJ1-4; perhaps TRBD1 as D (5 bases). The CDR3 covers 14 residues. Trimming pared 1 base from V and 6 bases from J, leaving 9 bases between. Germline CDR1 MDHEN, CDR2 SYDVKM. CDR3 loop: CASSLLGRDEKLFF. Here the CDR3 DNA reads TGTGCCAGCAGTTTATTAGGCAGGGATGAAAAACTGTTTTTT.

The rearrangement joins TRBV12-3 or TRBV12-4 to TRBJ2-5, with D perhaps matching TRBD1 (5 bases). V was trimmed by 2 bases and J by 4 bases, leaving 5 bases between them. This CDR3 spans 12 amino acids. In DNA, the CDR3 is TGTGCCAGCAGTTTACAGGGAGAGACCCAGTACTTC. Its protein is CASSLQGETQYF.

The chain carries TRBV28 and TRBJ1-2, with D maybe TRBD1 (5 bases). The germline gives CDR1 MDHEN, CDR2 SYDVKM. This CDR3 comprises 16 residues. Trimming shortened V by 6 bases and J by 8 bases, and 25 bases separated the two germline ends. As DNA, the CDR3 is TGTGCCAGCAGGGTGGGCGGCGGGGGAAAACAAGGCGGCTACACCTTC. Translated, it gives CASRVGGGGKQGGYTF.

The rearrangement links TRBV28 to TRBJ1-2; D is undetermined. Looked up from germline, CDR1 is MDHEN and CDR2 is SYDVKM. Trimming left V 6 bases short and J 3 bases short, with 17 bases between. The CDR3 spans 15 residues. The CDR3 nucleotides read TGTGCCAGCAGCCCGAGGTGGGCGCGTGACTATGGCTACACCTTC. Protein: CASSPRWARDYGYTF.

The genes are TRBV11-1 and TRBJ2-1; 7 bases are a match to TRBD2. Germline CDR1 reads SGHAT; CDR2 reads FQDESV (reference sequence). The length of the CDR3 is 15 residues. Unmatched junction bases numbered 0, after V lost 1 base and J lost 0 bases. The DNA of the CDR3 is TGTGCCAGCAGCTTAGGCGGGAGCTCCTACAATGAGCAGTTCTTC. It specifies CASSLGGSSYNEQFF.

This sequence joins TRBV9 and TRBJ2-7; weak D call: TRBD1 (6 bases). Trimming took 0 bases from V and 5 from J, leaving 9 bases between them. This CDR3 spans 13 amino acids. The germline V gene encodes CDR1 SGDLS and CDR2 YYNGEE. The CDR3 region is CASSVEGVDEQYF. CDR3 bases: TGTGCCAGCAGCGTAGAGGGGGTGGACGAGCAGTACTTC.

This chain uses TRBV2 with TRBJ1-2; 8 bases fit TRBD1. CDR1 and CDR2 (germline): SNHLY, FYNNEI. V trimming: 7 bases; J trimming: 7 bases; junction bases outside the gene matches: 17. CDR3 length: 16 amino acids. CDR3 bases: TGTGCCAGCAACACCGGATATTCGACAGGGGCGCGTGGCTACACCTTC. Its protein is CASNTGYSTGARGYTF.

The J gene is TRBJ2-7, the V gene TRBV7-2, with unresolved D. The V end was cut by 5 bases, the J end by 0 bases, with 11 bases between. From germline, CDR1 is SGHTA and CDR2 FQGNSA. The CDR3 covers 14 residues. In DNA, the CDR3 is TGTGCCAGCAGCGCGTGGGGATTCTCCTACGAGCAGTACTTC. Protein sequence: CASSAWGFSYEQYF. Full variable domain (outside the CDR3, taken from reference TRBV7-2 and TRBJ2-7): GAGVSQSPSNKVTEKGKDVELRCDPISGHTALYWYRQSLGQGLEFLIYFQGNSAPDKSGLPSDRFSAERTGGSVSTLTIQRTQQEDSAVYLCASSAWGFSYEQYFGPGTRLTVT.

The J gene is TRBJ2-1, the V gene TRBV5-4; D assignment may be TRBD1 or TRBD2 (5 bases each). The CDR3 length is 15 residues. The V end lost 0 bases, the J end lost 2 bases, and 9 bases lay between the germline ends. The germline V gene has CDR1 SGHNT and CDR2 YYREEE (reference sequence). The CDR3, as DNA: TGTGCCAGCAGCTTGGAGGGGAGCGCCTACAATGAGCAGTTCTTC. As protein: CASSLEGSAYNEQFF.

The chain links TRBV30 to TRBJ2-7; D is uncertain. Per germline, CDR1 GTSNPN and CDR2 SVGIG (reference sequence). This CDR3 comprises 13 residues. Deletions cut 4 bases from V and 0 bases from J, with 10 bases between. Here the CDR3 DNA reads TGTGCCTGGACGGCACGGAGCTCCTACGAGCAGTACTTC. This gives the protein CAWTARSSYEQYF.

This clone was seen a handful of times. The gene calls are TRBV24-1 and TRBJ2-1; 10 nucleotides match TRBD2. Germline trimming cut 1 base from V and 0 bases from J; bases unmatched to any gene: 5. Germline assignment: CDR1 KGHDR and CDR2 SFDVKD. The CDR3 extends over 18 amino acids. Here the CDR3 reads CATSDFRLAGSSYNEQFF. CDR3 DNA: TGTGCCACCAGTGATTTTAGACTAGCGGGCAGCTCCTACAATGAGCAGTTCTTC.

The genes are TRBV28 and TRBJ1-2; TRBD1 might be the D (6 bases). V lost 10 bases and J lost 2, with 17 bases in between. Germline CDR1 and CDR2: MDHEN and SYDVKM. The CDR3 spans 14 residues. Written as DNA, the CDR3 is TGTGCCACCCTTCGGGACAACGTAAACTATGGCTACACCTTC. Residues: CATLRDNVNYGYTF.

This clone was counted only a few times. The chain recombines TRBV5-1 with TRBJ2-7, with no clear D. Germline V gene data show CDR1 as SGHRS and CDR2 as YFSETQ. Trimming took off 4 bases at V and 2 bases at J, with 16 bases between the two ends. The CDR3 loop spans 15 amino acids. As DNA, the CDR3 is TGCGCCAGCAGCCCTCAAGCCGACGGAGCCTACGAGCAGTACTTC. Amino acid sequence: CASSPQADGAYEQYF.

This clone was observed a single time. The gene calls are TRBV11-2 and TRBJ2-2, with D tentatively TRBD2 (6 bases). CDR3 size: 15 residues. The germline CDR1 and CDR2 sequences are SGHAT and FQNNGV. The ends were cut back, 5 bases at V and 4 bases at J, with 14 bases in the middle. The CDR3 DNA reads as TGTGCCAGCAGCAACGGAGGGAAAACCACCGGGGAGCTGTTTTTT. It translates to CASSNGGKTTGELFF.

The rearrangement joins TRBV6-1 to TRBJ1-1; D uncertain. CDR3 length: 14 amino acids. Germline lookup yields CDR1 MNHNS and CDR2 SASEGT. Trimming left V 0 bases short and J 6 bases short, with 11 bases between. As DNA, the CDR3 is TGTGCCAGCAGTGAAGCGGCCCCGGGCCCTGAAGCTTTCTTT. It encodes CASSEAAPGPEAFF.

For this clone: Other DNA sequences from this sample encode an identical CDR3 as well. This chain links TRBV9 with TRBJ1-1, with D unresolved. Germline CDR1 reads SGDLS; CDR2 reads YYNGEE. The CDR3 is made up of 13 amino acids. The V end was cut by 0 bases, the J end by 4 bases, with 7 bases between. Here the CDR3 reads CASSVGGSTEAFF. The CDR3 DNA reads TGTGCCAGCAGCGTAGGAGGGAGCACTGAAGCTTTCTTT.

The rearrangement links TRBV7-9 to TRBJ1-2, with 8 nucleotides matching TRBD1. The CDR3 extends over 13 amino acids. J was trimmed by 4 bases and V by 5 bases; bases with no gene match: 3. CDR1 and CDR2 (germline): SEHNR, FQNEAQ (reference sequence). CDR3 loop: CASSQTGVYGYTF. As DNA, the CDR3 is TGTGCCAGCAGCCAGACAGGGGTCTATGGCTACACCTTC.